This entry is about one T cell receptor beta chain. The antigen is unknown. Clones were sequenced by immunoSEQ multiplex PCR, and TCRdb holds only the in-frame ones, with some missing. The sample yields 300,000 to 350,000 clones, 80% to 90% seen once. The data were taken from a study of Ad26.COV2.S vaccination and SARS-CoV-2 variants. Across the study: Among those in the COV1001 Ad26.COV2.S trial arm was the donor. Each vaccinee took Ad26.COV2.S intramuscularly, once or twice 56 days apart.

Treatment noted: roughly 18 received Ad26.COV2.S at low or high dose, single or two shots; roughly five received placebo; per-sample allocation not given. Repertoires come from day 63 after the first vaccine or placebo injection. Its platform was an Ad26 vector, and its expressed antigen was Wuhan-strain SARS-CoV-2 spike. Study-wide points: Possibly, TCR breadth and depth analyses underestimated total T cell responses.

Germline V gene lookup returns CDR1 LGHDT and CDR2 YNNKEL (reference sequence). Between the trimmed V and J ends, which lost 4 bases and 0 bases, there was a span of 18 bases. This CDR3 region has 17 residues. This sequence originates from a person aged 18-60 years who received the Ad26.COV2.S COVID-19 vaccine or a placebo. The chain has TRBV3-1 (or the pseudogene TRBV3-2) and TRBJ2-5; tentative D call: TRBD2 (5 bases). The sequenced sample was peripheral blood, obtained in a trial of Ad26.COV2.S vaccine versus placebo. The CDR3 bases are TGTGCCAGCAGCCCCCCTGAGGCAAGGGAGTACCAAGAGACCCAGTACTTC. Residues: CASSPPEAREYQETQYF.